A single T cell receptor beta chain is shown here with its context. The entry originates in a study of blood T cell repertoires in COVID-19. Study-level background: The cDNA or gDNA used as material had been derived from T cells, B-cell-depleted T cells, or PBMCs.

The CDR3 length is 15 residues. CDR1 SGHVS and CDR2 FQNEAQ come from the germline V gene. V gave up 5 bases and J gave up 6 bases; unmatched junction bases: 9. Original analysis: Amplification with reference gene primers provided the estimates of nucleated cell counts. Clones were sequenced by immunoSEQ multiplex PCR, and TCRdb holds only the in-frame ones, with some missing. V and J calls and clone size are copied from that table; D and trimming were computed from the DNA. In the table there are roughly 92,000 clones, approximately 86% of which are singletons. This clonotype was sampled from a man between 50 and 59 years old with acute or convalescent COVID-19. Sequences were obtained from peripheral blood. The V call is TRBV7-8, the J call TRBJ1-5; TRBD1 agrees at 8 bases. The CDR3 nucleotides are TGTGCCAGCAGCCTACACCAGGGGGCCTCTCAGCCCCAGCATTTT. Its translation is CASSLHQGASQPQHF.